A single sample is the source of the 24 T cell receptor beta chains below, sequenced in a study of T-cell reconstitution after alpha-beta-depleted transplantation in children. Molecular barcoding with unique molecular identifiers was used for the TCRbeta library. TCRdb reanalysed the PCR reads using MiXCR and keeps one entry per CDR3 protein. The sample records about 440,000 distinct CDR3 sequences, 43% being singletons. This material consisted of PBMCs, taken before TCRalphabeta/CD19-depleted stem cell transplant. Receptors originate from a girl aged 2-9 years with aplastic anemia, due to receive a stem cell transplant.

The V gene is TRBV7-3, the J gene TRBJ2-5; the match to TRBD2 covers 9 bases. Trimming at V came to 0 bases and at J to 5 bases, leaving 19 bases not matched to a gene. The CDR3 spans 20 residues. Germline CDR1 SGHTA, CDR2 FQGTGA. The CDR3 sequence is CASSLTWDTSLSGRRETQYF. In nucleotides, the CDR3 is TGTGCCAGCAGCTTAACATGGGACACTTCTTTAAGCGGGAGGCGGGAGACCCAGTACTTC.

The chain recombines TRBV27 with TRBJ1-2; D ambiguous. Germline assignment: CDR1 MNHEY and CDR2 SMNVEV (reference sequence). The CDR3 loop spans 19 amino acids. Trimming stripped 5 bases from V and 3 bases from J, with 28 bases between. CDR3 protein: CASSPSFKGNPFWDYGYTF. In DNA form, the CDR3 reads TGTGCCAGCAGTCCGTCCTTCAAAGGGAACCCCTTTTGGGACTATGGCTACACCTTC.

This clonotype was found a few times. The gene calls are TRBV7-2 and TRBJ1-1; D remains unclear. This CDR3 spans 13 amino acids. Germline V lookup: CDR1 SGHTA, CDR2 FQGNSA. V was pared by 5 bases and J by 0 bases, with 7 bases between. The CDR3 reads CASSNRLNTEAFF. As DNA, the CDR3 is TGTGCCAGCAGCAATAGGCTGAACACTGAAGCTTTCTTT.

The table lists this clonotype with a few counts. The rearrangement joins TRBV23-1 to TRBJ2-7; D possibly matches TRBD1 or TRBD2 (5 bases each). TRBV23-1 is an ORF; its function is uncertain. The V end lost 0 bases, the J end lost 1 base, and 16 bases lay between the germline ends. There are 17 residues in the CDR3. CDR3 residues: CASSQSGGTVCSYEQYF. The CDR3 bases are TGCGCCAGCAGTCAATCCGGTGGGACGGTATGTTCCTACGAGCAGTACTTC.

The chain is built from TRBV28 and TRBJ2-7, with a possible D match to TRBD1 (6 bases). Germline values: CDR1 MDHEN, CDR2 SYDVKM. This CDR3 comprises 14 residues. V shed 5 bases and J shed 0 bases, with 11 bases lying between them. The CDR3 protein is CASSIQQGSYEQYF. The CDR3 DNA sequence: TGTGCCAGCAGTATCCAACAGGGCTCCTACGAGCAGTACTTC.

This clonotype was recorded at least ten times. The chain combines TRBV12-3 or TRBV12-4 with TRBJ1-2, with D perhaps TRBD1 (5 bases). The V end lost 6 bases, the J end lost 4 bases, and 15 bases lay between the germline ends. CDR3 size: 14 residues. CDR3 coding DNA: TGTGCCAGCAGCCTCAGGGACGGAGGCTATGGCTACACCTTC. Amino acids: CASSLRDGGYGYTF.

This clonotype was counted at least ten times. J is TRBJ2-7 and V is TRBV15, with D perhaps TRBD2 (5 bases). Between the trimmed V and J ends, which lost 0 bases and 8 bases, there was a span of 11 bases. The CDR3 contains 13 residues. CDR1 is LNHNV, CDR2 YYDKDF, per germline (reference sequence). CDR3 sequence reads: CATSRDRGDQQYF. The CDR3 bases are TGTGCCACCAGCAGAGATCGGGGAGATCAGCAGTACTTC.

This clonotype was detected a few times. This chain joins TRBV3-1 and TRBJ2-6; D gene unclear. Trimming stripped 1 base from V and 2 bases from J, with 6 bases between. The CDR3 has 15 amino acids. Germline V CDR1 and CDR2: LGHDT, YNNKEL (reference sequence). CDR3 in DNA: TGTGCCAGCAGCCAAGGTTCCACTGGGGCCAACGTCCTGACTTTC. It is translated as CASSQGSTGANVLTF.

This clonotype was counted a few times. This chain uses TRBV5-8 with TRBJ2-2; 8 bases are a match to TRBD1. The germline gives CDR1 SGHTS, CDR2 YDEGEE. This CDR3 has 15 residues. The V gene end was trimmed by 6 bases and the J gene end by 9 bases; junction bases not matched to a gene: 13. This chain's CDR3 is CASNTGQGVGRELFF. CDR3 sequence (DNA): TGTGCCAGCAACACCGGACAGGGAGTGGGAAGGGAGCTGTTTTTT.

The rearrangement uses TRBV29-1 and TRBJ2-7; D possibly matches TRBD1 or TRBD2 (5 bases each). Looked up from germline, CDR1 is SQVTM and CDR2 is ANQGSEA. V gave up 3 bases and J gave up 3 bases, with 15 bases separating them. The CDR3 totals 14 residues. Written as DNA, the CDR3 is TGCAGCGTTGAGAGTACCGGGACCCGCTACGAGCAGTACTTC. Translated, it gives CSVESTGTRYEQYF.

The gene calls are TRBV10-3 and TRBJ2-3, with 12 bases fitting TRBD2. The V gene end was trimmed by 7 bases and the J gene end by 2 bases; junction bases not matched to a gene: 4. The CDR3 spans 15 residues. Germline CDR1 and CDR2: ENHRY and SYGVKD. CDR3 nucleotide sequence: TGTGCCATCAAAGGACTAGCGGGGCCCACAGATACGCAGTATTTT. Amino acids: CAIKGLAGPTDTQYF.

This chain uses TRBV20-1 with TRBJ2-7; D is possibly TRBD1 (6 bases). V lost 3 bases, J lost 3 bases, and 9 bases lay in between. The germline gives CDR1 DFQATT, CDR2 SNEGSKA (reference sequence). CDR3 length: 12 residues. This CDR3 is CSASKGDYEQYF. The CDR3 region has the DNA TGCAGTGCTAGCAAGGGGGACTACGAGCAGTACTTC.

CDR3 protein: CASSSQEYTEAFF. CDR3 coding DNA: TGTGCCAGCAGCTCCCAGGAGTACACTGAAGCTTTCTTT. This sequence joins TRBV7-2 and TRBJ1-1, with unresolved D. The V gene lost 4 bases and the J gene lost 3 bases, with 9 bases spanning the gap. In germline, CDR1 is SGHTA, CDR2 FQGNSA. This CDR3 comprises 13 residues.

This clonotype was seen ten or more times. The V and J genes are TRBV7-2 and TRBJ2-5; D unresolved. Germline CDR1 is SGHTA and CDR2 is FQGNSA. Trimming cost V 2 bases and J 3 bases, with 10 bases left between them. CDR3 size: 14 residues. The CDR3: CASSLSAQEETQYF. CDR3 in DNA: TGTGCCAGCAGCTTATCTGCTCAAGAAGAGACCCAGTACTTC.

This clonotype was observed a handful of times. The V call is TRBV28, the J call TRBJ2-2, with 9 bases identical to TRBD2. The length of the CDR3 is 20 residues. The germline CDR1 and CDR2 sequences are MDHEN and SYDVKM. The junction had 17 bases not matched to a gene; V was cut back by 4 bases and J by 2 bases. This CDR3 reads CASSSATTRSGRKNTGELFF. CDR3 nucleotide sequence: TGTGCCAGCAGTTCCGCGACCACCCGAAGCGGGAGGAAAAACACCGGGGAGCTGTTTTTT.

Comment on this clonotype: A read error may be the cause here, since a much bigger clone is one base away. The chain uses TRBV11-1 and TRBJ2-1, with D possibly TRBD1 on 6 matching bases. CDR3 length: 15 amino acids. Trimming removed 3 bases from V and 0 bases from J, with 9 bases in between. The germline gives CDR1 SGHAT, CDR2 FQDESV (reference sequence). The DNA for the CDR3 is TGTGCCAGCAGCTTTGACAGGAGCTCCTACAATGAGCAGTTCTTC. Its protein product is CASSFDRSSYNEQFF.

The J gene is TRBJ2-5, the V gene TRBV7-9; TRBD2 matches at 8 bases. The CDR3 has 15 residues. CDR1 and CDR2 from the germline V gene are SEHNR and FQNEAQ (reference sequence). V gave up 4 bases and J gave up 5 bases; unmatched junction bases: 9. CDR3 bases: TGTGCCAGCAGCTCCCCAGCGGGGGTTGAGGAGACCCAGTACTTC. Protein product: CASSSPAGVEETQYF.

This rearrangement joins TRBV7-9 to TRBJ2-7; D might be TRBD1 or TRBD2, each matching 5 bases. Looked up from germline, CDR1 is SEHNR and CDR2 is FQNEAQ (reference sequence). V lost 5 bases to trimming and J lost 5 bases, with 19 bases between them. This CDR3 has 15 amino acids. The CDR3 sequence is CASSPKGPSRDEQYF. CDR3 nucleotides: TGTGCCAGCAGCCCAAAAGGGCCTAGCAGGGACGAGCAGTACTTC.

This clonotype was counted many times. The chain has TRBV10-3 and TRBJ2-7, with 9 nucleotides matching TRBD1. The germline V gene has CDR1 ENHRY and CDR2 SYGVKD. Unmatched junction bases numbered 8, after V lost 6 bases and J lost 5 bases. This CDR3 spans 14 amino acids. The CDR3 is CAIRAGQGSNEQYF. Here the CDR3 DNA reads TGTGCCATCAGAGCGGGACAGGGTTCTAACGAGCAGTACTTC.

The table lists this clonotype with many counts. The rearrangement joins TRBV7-9 to TRBJ1-1; TRBD1 is a possible D gene (5 bases). This CDR3 is built from 13 residues. Germline CDR1 and CDR2: SEHNR and FQNEAQ (reference sequence). The V gene lost 2 bases and the J gene lost 2 bases, with 6 bases spanning the gap. The DNA for the CDR3 is TGTGCCAGCAGCTTAAGGGGCAACACTGAAGCTTTCTTT. This codes for CASSLRGNTEAFF.

The gene calls are TRBV7-9 and TRBJ2-3; D is unclear. The V gene lost 4 bases and the J gene lost 2 bases, with 10 bases spanning the gap. Germline V gene sequence: CDR1 SEHNR, CDR2 FQNEAQ (reference sequence). The CDR3 runs 14 residues. The CDR3 DNA sequence: TGTGCCAGCAGCTGGCGACTGCTCACAGATACGCAGTATTTT. Translating it yields CASSWRLLTDTQYF.

The V gene is TRBV20-1, the J gene TRBJ2-5, with TRBD2 identical over 12 bases. Per the germline V gene, CDR1 is DFQATT and CDR2 is SNEGSKA (reference sequence). Trimming removed 5 bases from V and 5 bases from J; junction bases left unmatched: 21. The CDR3 is made up of 19 amino acids. This CDR3 reads CSAPWLAGGPLGTKETQYF. The CDR3 nucleotides read TGCAGTGCTCCTTGGCTAGCGGGAGGGCCGTTGGGCACCAAGGAGACCCAGTACTTC.

This clonotype occurred a few times. The V gene is TRBV6-5, the J gene TRBJ2-3; 9 bases are shared with TRBD1. After removal of 6 bases from V and 6 bases from J, the junction contained 7 bases not matched to a gene. The germline V gene encodes CDR1 MNHEY and CDR2 SVGAGI. The CDR3 has 14 residues. The DNA of the CDR3 is TGTGCCAGCAGCCTCGGGACAGGGTGGGATACGCAGTATTTT. Translation: CASSLGTGWDTQYF.

The chain recombines TRBV20-1 with TRBJ1-1; D gene unclear. The CDR3 is 15 amino acids. Trimming stripped 5 bases from V and 4 bases from J, with 20 bases between. Germline V gives CDR1 DFQATT, CDR2 SNEGSKA (reference sequence). The CDR3 loop reads CSAVPKDQLRTEAFF. DNA for the CDR3: TGCAGTGCTGTCCCGAAGGACCAACTGCGCACTGAAGCTTTCTTT.